Given below is one T cell receptor (beta chain) in context. The clone's antigen remains unknown. No base quality values were provided; no much bigger clone lies one nucleotide off. In total, 630 or so healthy bone marrow donors made up the cohort. At the time of sampling, all cohort members were nominally healthy, though unrecorded immune exposures were likely present. The donor was CMV seronegative and belonged to the group of 350 to 400 seronegative cohort members. A peripheral blood sample was provided by each donor, and peripheral blood mononuclear cells were used for TCR beta sequencing. Genomic DNA was extracted from the blood cell samples with the Qiagen DNeasy Blood Extraction Kit. As encoded in the germline V gene (reference sequence), CDR1 is LNHDA while CDR2 is SQIVND. The CDR3 has 18 amino acids, counting the end cysteine and phenylalanine. Only the CDR3 region is kept as DNA, spanning 54 bases read in frame from base 1. V trim: 5 bases; J trim: 3 bases; unmatched bases: 16.

Libraries were prepared through the immunoSEQ multiplex PCR assay. For the multiplex PCR, a mixture combining 60 forward primers for TCR Vbeta segments and 13 reverse primers for TCR Jbeta segments was used. The CDR3 region of rearranged TCR beta genes was amplified from genomic DNA with a multiplex PCR assay. The amplified TCR beta libraries were sequenced on the Illumina HiSeq System as 87-base-pair reads. The published analysis was carried out like this. A later analysis tallied 80 million to 95 million unique TCR beta chains across the 666 repertoires, and about 12 million of those chains were shared by two or more donors. A nearest-neighbor algorithm error-corrected the raw reads and collapsed the reads into unique sequences, merging closely related sequences to remove PCR and sequencing errors. V, D and J gene segments were assigned by aligning CDR3 sequences to IMGT reference sequences. Each retained sequence needed at least a six-nucleotide match to both a V gene segment and a J gene segment. A rearrangement was called productive if the CDR3 had no stop codons and remained in frame with V and J, and every other rearrangement was called non-productive. Following IMGT convention, CDR3 was defined as the stretch from the second conserved V-encoded cysteine to the conserved J-encoded phenylalanine. In an earlier analysis of 587 of the donors, sequences lacking an unambiguous match to a single V gene segment were excluded. In an earlier analysis of 450 to 750 of the donors, a V segment was called functional when productive rearrangements were above 56.7%, and segregating when the standard deviation between donors exceeded 5%. A statistical classification framework was built for diagnosing cytomegalovirus status from the catalog of TCR beta chain sequences. V and J gene assignment, in a later analysis, came from comparing TCR nucleotide sequences with IMGT/GENE-DB human TR gene sequences. The TCRdist pipeline was used in a later analysis to assign CDR3 sequences and most-parsimonious VDJ recombination scenarios. In a later analysis, each TCR beta chain was defined by its CDR3 amino acid sequence together with its V-gene family, and reads without a unique V-gene family were excluded. As a way to deal with suspected cross-contamination and a sequencing artifact, a later analysis dropped roughly 600 nucleotide sequences that were highly shared and had low generation probability. In a later analysis, a clonal expansion index was calculated for each public chain from normalized within-repertoire ranks of inferred template counts. In a later analysis, generation probabilities were computed with a VDJ recombination model fitted to out-of-frame rearrangements, and the resulting probabilities were checked against IGoR. In a later analysis, hypergeometric tests were used to score TCR-TCR, TCR-HLA and TCR-CMV co-occurrence, with a repertoire-size bias correction applied to TCR pairs. False discovery rates were estimated in a later analysis by permuting HLA or CMV assignments 20 times. A later analysis grouped co-occurring TCRs with DBSCAN, adding TCRdist sequence similarity when clustering within HLA-allele-positive subsets. Repertoires with fewer than 30,000 or more than 120,000 public chains, plus five repertoires with anomalous nucleotide sharing, were excluded from co-occurrence clustering. As stored in TCRdb, this immuneACCESS dataset retains in-frame rearrangements with V and J assigned. A fraction of the clones does not appear; measured against another copy, unresolved V genes explain less than half of the discrepancy, and the remainder lacks a known reason. D and trimming come from the DNA, and the V and J calls and clone size come from that table. The sample records about 170,000 clones, 79% of which are singletons. The leading ten clones occupy less than 2.5% of the sample.

This specimen comes from a study of cytomegalovirus exposure and HLA in healthy donors (dated by TCRdb to the late 2010s). Background on the whole study: An earlier analysis of fewer than 750 of the donors reported under 300 Gb of sequence data and about 120 million unique TCR beta sequences obtained from about 200 million T cells. An early release covering roughly 580 HLA-typed donors comprised about 300 gigabases of sequencing data and 85 million or so unique TCR sequences. Of the 300 to 450 genotyped donors, less than 90% were placed in the genetic ancestry cluster associated with self-reported Caucasian donors. The study was designed to test whether signatures of past pathogen exposure could be identified by cataloging public T cell receptors. The T cell repertoires of 666 subjects were profiled by immunosequencing and related to cytomegalovirus serostatus. Besides the first cohort of 500 to 700 subjects, a separate validation cohort made up of over 95 different subjects was used. To predict cytomegalovirus infection status, the study brought together high-throughput TCR immunosequencing, statistical association of individual TCRs with disease status, and machine learning. To study patterns of TCR occurrence, a later analysis re-analyzed previously published TCR beta repertoires from around 660 donors and added high-resolution HLA genotyping. Rather than using new phenotypic data, the later analysis identified candidate immune exposures from TCR beta sequences and from how often those sequences occurred across donors. In an earlier analysis of 587 of the donors, high-throughput TCR beta sequencing was used to judge whether each TCR beta V gene segment behaved as functional or pseudogenic. Donor age, sex, ethnicity and CMV serostatus were compiled alongside the repertoire data. In a later genetic analysis, genome-wide SNP genotypes for about 55% of the roughly 700 donors were used, and that subset was treated as a discovery cohort. Every discovery cohort repertoire had been produced on one sequencing platform. Both class I and class II loci were covered by HLA typing, at four-digit resolution. The number of donors typed differed by locus, with about 629-640 for A, B, C, DRB1 and DQB1, around 500 for DQA1, 600 to 610 for DPA1, and roughly 450 for DPB1. Roughly 5 DR-DQ haplotypes were handled as single units for association and clustering because linkage in the cohort was strong. Among about 400 genotyped donors of the cohort, an average of about 240,000 unique TCR beta nucleotide sequences was sequenced per donor, of which about 19% were non-productive.

Broad study findings and their caveats: The classifier was reported to diagnose cytomegalovirus status with high specificity and sensitivity in both the original and validation cohorts. A further reported finding was that TCR beta sequences accurately predicted the HLA-A and HLA-B alleles for most subjects in the first cohort. In an earlier analysis of several hundred of the donors, most TCR beta V segments were observed in productive rearrangements about 90% or about 30% of the time, broadly matching IMGT annotations. Correlated functional status among segregating V segments might be attributable to linkage disequilibrium, but an unknown experimental factor could not be ruled out. In a later analysis, HLA-associated TCR beta chains showed more clonal expansion and lower generation probabilities than non-associated chains that were equally common. The earlier analysis of approximately 540 of the donors excluded some 15 rarely observed V segments, including chromosome 9 orphons, because counts were too low. According to a later analysis, most CMV-associated TCR beta chains appeared to be HLA-restricted, and the HLA associations seemed to be driven largely by CMV exposure. According to the authors, the approach could potentially be generalized to other disease states and immunological phenotypes. The sequencing pipeline was judged likely to have produced a cluster of highly shared sequence variants as a technical artifact. In this cohort, only TCR beta chains were sequenced, and detectable features were limited by the absence of alpha or paired-chain data. The 87-base-pair reads could not distinguish some IMGT-functional V segments, including TRBV6-2 and TRBV6-3, so those segments were excluded. Several of the top co-occurrence clusters appeared to be linked to parvovirus B19, influenza, CMV and Epstein-Barr virus, according to a later analysis. Because HLA typing was unavailable for some donors at each locus, only the typed subset was used in association tests. Most TCR sequences were seen in very few donors, while some public TCRs were found in many individuals. An association between a missense DCLRE1C variant and V-gene and J-gene trimming of TCR beta chains was found in a later genetic analysis and replicated in an independent cohort. In vitro tests confirmed that a few of the cytomegalovirus-associated TCR beta chains recognize cytomegalovirus antigens. The presence/absence analyses assumed that sequencing depth was roughly uniform across donors, and that assumption may not be true. When HLA alleles, especially DR and DQ, strongly co-occurred, TCR associations were difficult to assign to individual alleles. In a later analysis, TCR association rates were found to vary across HLA loci, with the most associated TCRs seen for DRB1 alleles and the fewest for HLA-C alleles. According to a later genetic analysis, donors in an Asian-associated ancestry cluster had fewer N-insertions in productive TCRs than the approximately 650-donor mean. CMV serostatus was the only immune exposure information available for the cohort. The study gave a list of some 150 TCR beta chains associated with cytomegalovirus. A later analysis associated about 17,000 TCR beta sequences with specific HLA alleles at a false discovery rate of 0.05.

Sample: PBMCs. The receptor was isolated from a woman between 45 and 65 years old in good health and CMV-seronegative. The chain is made from TRBV19 and TRBJ2-7; 10 bases in the junction line up with TRBD1. This receptor carries the CDR3 CASSYRSEDRGNLYEQYF. The nucleotide sequence reads as follows: TGTGCCAGTAGTTACCGATCGGAGGACAGGGGGAATCTCTACGAGCAGTACTTC.